This T cell receptor (beta chain) was found in a study of beta chain features in type 1 diabetes. Study overall: The study examined about 110,000,000 sorted cells across all samples. Broader study findings: Over-representation of high TCR-expressing cells was a possible consequence of cDNA sequencing.

Investigators reverse transcribed all isolated RNA, so they sequenced expressed TCRB transcripts. This table comes from immunoSEQ multiplex PCR, and its TCRdb copy is limited to in-frame clones, with some not included. Among about 360,000 clones listed, roughly 13% were seen once. CDR3 length: 16 amino acids. V lost 5 bases, J lost 4 bases, and 18 bases lay in between. In germline, CDR1 is MNHNY, CDR2 SVGAGI (reference sequence). Comment on this clone: Its antigen is undetermined.

The TCR was taken from a man younger than 35 in good health. The chain combines TRBV6-6 with TRBJ2-1, with D possibly matching TRBD2 (6 bases). Sequenced sample: naive CD4+ T cells from blood. Here the CDR3 reads CASSKEGHFLYNEQFF. The CDR3, as DNA: TGTGCCAGCAGTAAGGAGGGGCACTTTCTGTACAATGAGCAGTTCTTC.